In this sample, the clone carrying this T cell receptor beta chain turned up once. The record originates from a study of blood T cell repertoires in COVID-19. This study enrolled people aged roughly 18 to 89 from roughly 24 US geographic areas. The CDR3 length is 14 residues. Germline-derived CDR1 and CDR2 are SGHTA and FQGTGA. The V end was cut by 5 bases, the J end by 3 bases, with 11 bases between. In the original workflow: How many nucleated cells were present was estimated from reference gene primer amplification. The protocol was immunoSEQ multiplex PCR, while the TCRdb copy is restricted to in-frame clones and leaves out a portion. V and J calls and clone size are given by that table; D and trimming were obtained from the DNA. The sample yields under 200,000 clones, approximately 86% seen once.

The sample was PBMCs or T cells enriched from blood (not recorded which). This receptor was taken from a man aged 60 to 75 who had recovered from COVID-19. This chain joins TRBV7-3 and TRBJ1-5, with D possibly matching TRBD1 (5 bases). The CDR3 DNA is TGTGCCAGCAGCCAAGCCAGGGTCAATCAGCCCCAGCATTTT. Translation: CASSQARVNQPQHF.